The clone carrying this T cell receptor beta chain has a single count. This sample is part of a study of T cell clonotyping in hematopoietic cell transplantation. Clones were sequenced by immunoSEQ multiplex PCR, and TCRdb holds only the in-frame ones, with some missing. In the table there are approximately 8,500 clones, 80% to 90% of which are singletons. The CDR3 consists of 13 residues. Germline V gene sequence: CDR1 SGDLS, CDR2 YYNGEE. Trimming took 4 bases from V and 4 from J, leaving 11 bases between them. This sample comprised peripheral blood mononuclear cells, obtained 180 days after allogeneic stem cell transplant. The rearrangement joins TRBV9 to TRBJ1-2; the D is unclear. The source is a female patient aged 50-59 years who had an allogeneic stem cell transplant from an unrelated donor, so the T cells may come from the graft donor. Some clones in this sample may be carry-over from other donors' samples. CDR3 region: CASSPREGYGYTF. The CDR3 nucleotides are TGTGCCAGCAGCCCCCGGGAGGGCTATGGCTACACCTTC.